A selection of T cell receptor beta chains follows, all from one sample in a study of response to subunit inactivated influenza vaccine. From the RT-PCR reads, TCRdb called clonotypes with MiXCR, one entry per CDR3 protein. The table records 450,000 to 700,000 distinct CDR3 sequences, less than 15% of them present only once. Specimen: PBMCs from blood, collected roughly 13 days after vaccination. These receptors were obtained from a man in his forties or fifties who received an inactivated influenza vaccine. Each CDR3 is given with its conserved first and last residue.

17	TRBJ2-3	TRBV7-2	CASSAGRSGGGTDTQYF
14	TRBJ2-7	TRBV9	CASSGRLAGVEQYF
13	TRBJ2-2	TRBV15	CATSRVAPGELFF
11	TRBJ1-1	TRBV20-1	CSAQDTPWAFF
12	TRBJ2-5	TRBV20-1	CSARPGQETQYF
15	TRBJ1-2	TRBV7-8	CASSLQTGYWYGYTF
13	TRBJ2-2	TRBV7-3	CASSFLVTRELFF
15	TRBJ1-3	TRBV5-1	CASSKDGSSGNTIYF
15	TRBJ1-5	TRBV28	CASSAPIRTGQPQHF
14	TRBJ1-2	TRBV7-2	CASSLRELGYGYTF
11	TRBJ2-7	TRBV11-3	CASSLTPRQYF
13	TRBJ2-5	TRBV5-1	CASSSATQETQYF
17	TRBJ2-5	TRBV5-1	CASSLERAESIQETQYF
16	TRBJ2-2	TRBV5-1	CASSFYAGGPTGELFF
18	TRBJ2-7	TRBV3-1	CASSQVGTGTGISYEQYF
16	TRBJ2-2	TRBV18	CASSPRYRGQTGELFF
16	TRBJ1-2	TRBV28	CASSTIGRTGGDGYTF